The clone carrying this T cell receptor beta chain was observed many times. Its antigen is still unknown. This record belongs to a study of T cells after yellow fever vaccination. Across the whole study: Fractions of low cell number were prepared using SMART-Seq v4 Ultra Low Input. Study outcomes and limitations: A weaker but faster secondary response was observed, peaking on day 5 versus 15.

TCRdb reprocessed the 5' RACE reads with MiXCR, giving one entry per CDR3 protein. The sample lists hundreds of thousands of distinct CDR3 sequences, roughly 4% occurring once. The sequence was collected from a man between 18 and 35 years old who received the YFV17D yellow fever vaccine. This specimen consisted of PBMCs, obtained on the day of the yellow fever booster vaccination.

The CDR3 DNA is TGCAGCGTTGAAGAAGGCAGGGGGCTGCACGAGCAGTACTTC. Translation gives CSVEEGRGLHEQYF. This sequence joins TRBV29-1 and TRBJ2-7, with 8 bases that match TRBD1. The ends lost 0 bases at V and 5 bases at J; junction bases unmatched: 6. CDR1 and CDR2 from the germline V gene are SQVTM and ANQGSEA. This CDR3 is built from 14 residues.